A selection of T cell receptor beta chains follows, all from one sample in a study of control samples from healthy donors and cancer patients. Some clones are missing from TCRdb's copy, which holds only in-frame ones; the method was immunoSEQ multiplex PCR. The sample consists of roughly 130,000 clones, just under 95% of them appearing once. The sequencing input was blood. The receptors come from a man under 40 in good health. CDR3s include the opening cysteine and the closing phenylalanine or tryptophan. A D gene is named only where the DNA matches it firmly. Size is omitted from some rows. Given values are once, few, many or a class for expanded clones.

j_call	d_call	cdr3_length	clone_size	v_call	cdr3_aa	cdr3_nt
TRBJ2-6	-	15	-	TRBV25-1	CASSDIGAGANVLTF	TGTGCCAGCAGTGATATAGGGGCTGGGGCCAACGTCCTGACTTTC
TRBJ1-3	-	15	-	TRBV9	CASSVGTTSGNTIYF	TGTGCCAGCAGCGTCGGGACAACCTCTGGAAACACCATATATTTT
TRBJ2-5	TRBD1	16	-	TRBV4-2	CASSQRPRTGYETQYF	TGTGCCAGCAGCCAGCGACCCCGGACAGGGTACGAGACCCAGTACTTC
TRBJ2-1	TRBD2	17	-	TRBV2	CAIRTETSGRTYNEQFF	TGTGCCATTCGAACAGAGACTAGCGGGAGGACGTACAATGAGCAGTTCTTC
TRBJ2-7	-	14	-	TRBV2	CASTRQGSPYEQYF	TGTGCCAGCACCCGGCAAGGGAGCCCCTACGAGCAGTACTTC
TRBJ2-1	TRBD2	15	-	TRBV19	CASSTLAGALNEQFF	TGTGCCAGTAGTACCTTAGCGGGAGCCCTCAATGAGCAGTTCTTC
TRBJ1-1	-	13	-	TRBV29-1	CSVDQGMNTEAFF	TGCAGCGTTGATCAGGGGATGAACACTGAAGCTTTCTTT
TRBJ2-3	-	14	few	TRBV2	CASDFKGFTDTQYF	TGTGCCAGTGATTTTAAGGGATTTACAGATACGCAGTATTTT
TRBJ1-1	-	11	-	TRBV28	CASSLGAEAFF	TGTGCCAGCAGTTTGGGAGCTGAAGCTTTCTTT
TRBJ2-3	-	15	-	TRBV15	CATAGTSHRTDTQYF	TGTGCCACCGCCGGGACTTCACACCGCACAGATACGCAGTATTTT
TRBJ1-2	-	11	once	TRBV28	CASSFGYGYTF	TGTGCCAGCAGTTTTGGCTATGGCTACACCTTC
TRBJ2-2	-	14	-	TRBV11-3	CASSLGRTVGELFF	TGTGCCAGCAGCTTAGGCAGGACGGTAGGGGAGCTGTTTTTT
TRBJ2-3	-	16	-	TRBV29-1	CSVEDRARDGGDTQYF	TGCAGCGTTGAGGACAGAGCCCGGGACGGCGGGGATACGCAGTATTTT
TRBJ1-3	-	15	once	TRBV5-1	CASSLLAVSGNTIYF	TGCGCCAGCAGCTTGCTAGCCGTCTCTGGAAACACCATATATTTT
TRBJ1-2	-	17	-	TRBV28	CASSLDSSGLFNYGYTF	TGTGCCAGCAGTTTAGATAGCTCAGGCCTTTTCAACTATGGCTACACCTTC
TRBJ2-6	-	17	few	TRBV2	CASSGGGSHSGANVLTF	TGTGCCAGCAGTGGTGGGGGTAGCCATTCTGGGGCCAACGTCCTGACTTTC
TRBJ2-7	-	15	many	TRBV30	CAWSKGTTSGYEQYF	TGTGCCTGGTCCAAGGGGACAACTTCGGGTTACGAGCAGTACTTC
TRBJ2-3	-	15	-	TRBV24-1	CATSDFRQSTDTQYF	TGTGCCACCAGTGATTTTCGACAGTCCACAGATACGCAGTATTTT
TRBJ2-4	-	17	once	TRBV2	CASSEAGGSPAKNIQYF	TGTGCCAGCAGTGAAGCTGGGGGTTCACCAGCCAAAAACATTCAGTACTTC
TRBJ1-2	TRBD1	17	-	TRBV4-2	CASSQEIGDRGMDGYTF	TGTGCCAGCAGCCAAGAGATAGGGGACAGGGGAATGGATGGCTACACCTTC
TRBJ2-1	-	16	few	TRBV6-4	CASSSLAGSSYNEQFF	TGTGCCAGCAGTTCTCTAGCTGGGTCCTCCTACAATGAGCAGTTCTTC
TRBJ2-2	-	13	-	TRBV19	CASSIGGTGELFF	TGTGCCAGTAGTATCGGGGGCACCGGGGAGCTGTTTTTT
TRBJ1-2	-	14	-	TRBV2	CASTEGQLNYGYTF	TGTGCCAGCACCGAGGGCCAGCTTAACTATGGCTACACCTTC
TRBJ1-1	-	13	-	TRBV28	CASIIRGGTEAFF	TGTGCCAGCATCATACGGGGGGGCACTGAAGCTTTCTTT
TRBJ2-2	TRBD2	16	once	TRBV7-9	CASSHTGLANTGELFF	TGTGCCAGCAGCCATACAGGACTAGCGAACACCGGGGAGCTGTTTTTT
TRBJ2-3	TRBD2	21	-	TRBV3-1/TRBV3-2	CASSQVQSFLTSGSRTDTQYF	TGTGCCAGCAGCCAAGTTCAGTCTTTTTTAACTAGCGGGAGCAGGACAGATACGCAGTATTTT
TRBJ1-2	-	18	-	TRBV7-7	CASSLYPHPLGAKYGYTF	TGTGCTAGCAGCTTATACCCACACCCACTCGGGGCTAAGTATGGCTACACCTTC
TRBJ1-5	-	13	once	TRBV20-1	CSASLGRNQPQHF	TGCAGTGCTAGTTTAGGGCGCAATCAGCCCCAGCATTTT
TRBJ2-7	-	14	-	TRBV11-3	CASSLIGLSYEQYF	TGTGCCAGCAGCTTAATAGGGCTTAGCTACGAGCAGTACTTC
TRBJ2-1	TRBD2	16	-	TRBV7-9	CASSWAGLAGLNEQFF	TGTGCCAGCAGCTGGGCCGGGCTAGCGGGACTTAATGAGCAGTTCTTC
TRBJ2-1	-	13	-	TRBV19	CASSGRSDNEQFF	TGTGCCAGTAGCGGGAGATCAGACAATGAGCAGTTCTTC
TRBJ1-2	-	16	-	TRBV19	CASSDRFRLENYGYTF	TGTGCCAGTAGCGATAGATTCAGACTGGAGAACTATGGCTACACCTTC
TRBJ1-1	-	11	-	TRBV28	CASRNPGGAFF	TGTGCCAGCAGGAACCCGGGAGGAGCTTTCTTT
TRBJ1-4	TRBD1	13	-	TRBV28	CASGGGSVEKLFF	TGTGCCAGCGGAGGGGGCTCAGTTGAAAAACTGTTTTTT
TRBJ2-1	TRBD2	15	-	TRBV9	CASSEGVAGLNEQFF	TGTGCCAGCAGCGAGGGGGTAGCGGGACTTAATGAGCAGTTCTTC
TRBJ1-5	-	16	-	TRBV28	CASSFGSLNSNQPQHF	TGTGCCAGCAGTTTCGGTTCTCTGAATAGCAATCAGCCCCAGCATTTT
TRBJ2-7	-	13	-	TRBV30	CAWSPTGSYEQYF	TGTGCCTGGAGTCCCACAGGGTCCTACGAGCAGTACTTC
TRBJ2-1	TRBD1	15	-	TRBV9	CASSGPGQGTNEQFF	TGTGCCAGCAGCGGACCGGGACAGGGTACCAATGAGCAGTTCTTC
TRBJ2-1	TRBD2	16	-	TRBV27	CASSTEPGLASDEQFF	TGTGCCAGCAGTACAGAGCCGGGACTAGCGAGCGATGAGCAGTTCTTC
TRBJ2-1	-	15	-	TRBV28	CASSVDTLRYNEQFF	TGTGCCAGCAGCGTAGACACTCTAAGGTACAATGAGCAGTTCTTC
TRBJ1-1	TRBD1	15	-	TRBV28	CASSSTDRGRTEAFF	TGTGCCAGCAGCAGCACCGACAGGGGCCGGACTGAAGCTTTCTTT
TRBJ2-5	TRBD2	15	-	TRBV4-2	CASSQVGLAEETQYF	TGTGCCAGCAGCCAAGTGGGACTAGCGGAAGAGACCCAGTACTTC
TRBJ2-1	-	13	-	TRBV7-9	CASNPPDRYLQFF	TGTGCCAGCAACCCACCCGACAGGTACCTGCAGTTCTTC
TRBJ2-1	-	12	-	TRBV4-2	CASSQGYNEQFF	TGTGCCAGCAGCCAAGGATACAATGAGCAGTTCTTC
TRBJ2-7	-	15	-	TRBV7-2	CASSRIATGVYEQYF	TGTGCCAGCAGCCGCATCGCGACAGGAGTTTACGAGCAGTACTTC
TRBJ1-1	-	13	-	TRBV28	CASSFRGYTEAFF	TGTGCCAGCAGTTTCCGGGGTTACACTGAAGCTTTCTTT
TRBJ2-7	-	13	-	TRBV6-2/TRBV6-3	CASSSSDRNEQYF	TGTGCCAGCAGTTCTTCAGACAGGAACGAGCAGTACTTC
TRBJ2-3	TRBD1	16	-	TRBV27	CASSPPRRDRKYTQYF	TGTGCCAGCAGTCCACCGCGCCGGGACAGAAAGTATACGCAGTATTTT
TRBJ2-1	TRBD2	15	-	TRBV15	CATSTEREGYNEQFF	TGTGCCACCAGCACCGAGCGGGAGGGCTACAATGAGCAGTTCTTC
TRBJ1-2	-	14	-	TRBV28	CASSPPLVGYGYTF	TGTGCCAGCAGTCCCCCCCTAGTAGGCTATGGCTACACCTTC
TRBJ2-5	TRBD2	15	-	TRBV5-4	CASSSGLAGVETQYF	TGTGCCAGCAGCTCCGGACTAGCGGGAGTAGAGACCCAGTACTTC
TRBJ1-4	-	17	-	TRBV6-6	CASSPDGFSPTNEKLFF	TGTGCCAGCAGTCCCGACGGTTTTTCCCCAACTAATGAAAAACTGTTTTTT
TRBJ2-5	-	14	-	TRBV7-9	CASSLVPGRETQYF	TGTGCCAGCAGCTTAGTCCCAGGGAGGGAGACCCAGTACTTC
TRBJ2-1	TRBD2	15	-	TRBV19	CASSIGAGGYNEQFF	TGTGCCAGTAGTATTGGAGCGGGAGGGTACAATGAGCAGTTCTTC